These T cell receptor beta chains were read from a single sample in a study of cytomegalovirus exposure and HLA in healthy donors. Assay used: immunoSEQ multiplex PCR; TCRdb lists only in-frame clones, some missing. The profile shows 150,000 to 200,000 clones, approximately 88% of them singletons. Input material: PBMCs. The receptor set was obtained from a boy aged 5-17 years in good health and CMV-seronegative. CDR3s include the opening cysteine and the closing phenylalanine or tryptophan. A D gene is named only where the DNA matches it firmly. Only some rows state a clone size, as once, few, many or a class for expanded clones.

v_call	d_call	j_call	clone_size	cdr3_nt	cdr3_aa
TRBV28	.	TRBJ1-3	few	TGTGCCAGCAGACTGAGGGATGGAAACACCATATATTTT	CASRLRDGNTIYF
TRBV5-1	.	TRBJ1-4	few	TGCGCCAGCAGCTGGGGCCCCGATGCCAACGATAGGGAAAAACTGTTTTTT	CASSWGPDANDREKLFF
TRBV5-1	TRBD2	TRBJ2-3	.	TGCGCCAGCAGCTTAATAGCGGGGGGGCCGGGAGATACGCAGTATTTT	CASSLIAGGPGDTQYF
TRBV30	TRBD1	TRBJ1-5	.	TGTGCCTGGAGTTTCGGGACAGAACTCAATCAGCCCCAGCATTTT	CAWSFGTELNQPQHF
TRBV10-3	TRBD1	TRBJ2-5	.	TGTGCCATCAGCAATCCGGGACAGGGCAAAGAGACCCAGTACTTC	CAISNPGQGKETQYF
TRBV7-8	.	TRBJ1-4	few	TGTGCCAGCAGCTTAGAAAGGGGAAAACTGTTTTTT	CASSLERGKLFF
TRBV5-1	.	TRBJ1-1	few	TGCGCCAGCGGCCAGACAGGCGGTACTGAAGCTTTCTTT	CASGQTGGTEAFF
TRBV13	TRBD2	TRBJ2-3	.	TGTGCCAGCAGCTTAAAACTAGCGGGGCTCACAGATACGCAGTATTTT	CASSLKLAGLTDTQYF
TRBV6-5	.	TRBJ2-7	.	TGTGCCAGCAGTTACTCGTTGGGGGGTCATCTGTACTTC	CASSYSLGGHLYF
TRBV15	TRBD1	TRBJ1-2	.	TGTGCCACCAGCATCACAGGGGGCCTCGGCTATGGCTACACCTTC	CATSITGGLGYGYTF
TRBV11-2	TRBD2	TRBJ2-7	.	TGTGCCAGCAGCTTAGAATCTAGCGGGGCTACCTACGAGCAGTACTTC	CASSLESSGATYEQYF
TRBV6-6	TRBD1	TRBJ1-5	.	TGTGCCAGCAAAAACAGGGGCGACCAGCCCCAGCATTTT	CASKNRGDQPQHF
TRBV11-2	.	TRBJ2-7	.	TGTGCCAGCAGCTTAGAAGACTTTGGACTAAACTACGAGCAGTACTTC	CASSLEDFGLNYEQYF